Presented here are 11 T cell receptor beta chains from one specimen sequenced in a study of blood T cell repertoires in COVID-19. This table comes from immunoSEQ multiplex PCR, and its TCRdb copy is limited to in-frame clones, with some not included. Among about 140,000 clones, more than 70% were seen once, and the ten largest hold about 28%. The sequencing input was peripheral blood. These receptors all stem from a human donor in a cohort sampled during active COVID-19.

The chain's CDR3 is CATHRDRRNQPQHF. CDR3 DNA sequence: TGTGCTACTCATCGGGACAGGCGCAATCAGCCCCAGCATTTT. This chain connects TRBV12-5 to TRBJ1-5, with 8 bases matching TRBD1. This CDR3 is built from 14 residues. Germline values: CDR1 LGHNT, CDR2 FRNRAP. V was clipped by 10 bases and J by 2 bases; unmatched bases: 7.

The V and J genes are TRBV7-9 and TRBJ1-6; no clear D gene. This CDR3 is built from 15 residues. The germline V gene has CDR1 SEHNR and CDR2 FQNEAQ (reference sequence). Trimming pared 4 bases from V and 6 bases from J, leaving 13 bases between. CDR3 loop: CASSSGSVINSPLHF. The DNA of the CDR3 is TGTGCCAGCAGCTCTGGAAGCGTTATTAATTCACCCCTCCACTTT.

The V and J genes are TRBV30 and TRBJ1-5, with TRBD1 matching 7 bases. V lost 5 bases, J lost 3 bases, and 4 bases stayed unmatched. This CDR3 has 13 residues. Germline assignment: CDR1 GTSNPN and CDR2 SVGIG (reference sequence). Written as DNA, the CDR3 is TGTGCCTGGTCGGGACAGAACAATCAGCCCCAGCATTTT. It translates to CAWSGQNNQPQHF.

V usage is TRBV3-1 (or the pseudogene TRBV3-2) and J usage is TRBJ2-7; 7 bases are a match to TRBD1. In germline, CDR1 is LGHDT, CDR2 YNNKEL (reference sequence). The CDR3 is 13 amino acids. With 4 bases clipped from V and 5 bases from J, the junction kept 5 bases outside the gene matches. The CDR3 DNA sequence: TGTGCCAGCAGCCTAACAGGGGCACACGAGCAGTACTTC. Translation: CASSLTGAHEQYF.

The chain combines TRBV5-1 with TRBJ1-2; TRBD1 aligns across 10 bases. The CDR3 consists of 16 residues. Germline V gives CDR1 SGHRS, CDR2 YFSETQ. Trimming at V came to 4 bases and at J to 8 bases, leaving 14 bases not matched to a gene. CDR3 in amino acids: CASSLSGGTGVYGYTF. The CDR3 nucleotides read TGCGCCAGCAGCCTTTCTGGCGGGACAGGGGTTTACGGCTACACCTTC.

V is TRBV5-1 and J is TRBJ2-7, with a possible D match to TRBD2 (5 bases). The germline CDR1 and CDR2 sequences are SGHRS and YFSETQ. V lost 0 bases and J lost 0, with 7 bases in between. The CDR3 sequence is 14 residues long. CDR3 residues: CASSLAAVSYEQYF. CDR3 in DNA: TGCGCCAGCAGCTTGGCAGCGGTCTCCTACGAGCAGTACTTC.

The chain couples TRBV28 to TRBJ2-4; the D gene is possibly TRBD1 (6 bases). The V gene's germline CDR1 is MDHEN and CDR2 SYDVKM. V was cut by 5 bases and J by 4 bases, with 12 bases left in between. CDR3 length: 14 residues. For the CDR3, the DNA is TGTGCCAGCAGTCAGGACAGTCTAAAAAACATTCAGTACTTC. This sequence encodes CASSQDSLKNIQYF.

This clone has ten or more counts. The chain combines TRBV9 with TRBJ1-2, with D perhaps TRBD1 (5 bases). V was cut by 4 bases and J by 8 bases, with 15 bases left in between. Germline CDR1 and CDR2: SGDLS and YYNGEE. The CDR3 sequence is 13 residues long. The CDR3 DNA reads TGTGCCAGCAGCCGCCCCGGGGGATACGGCTACACCTTC. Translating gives CASSRPGGYGYTF.

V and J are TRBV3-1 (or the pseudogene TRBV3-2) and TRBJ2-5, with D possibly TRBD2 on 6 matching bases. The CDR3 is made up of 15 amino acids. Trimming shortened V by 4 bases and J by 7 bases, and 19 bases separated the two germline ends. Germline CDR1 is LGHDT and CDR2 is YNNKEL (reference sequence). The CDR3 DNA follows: TGTGCCAGCAGCCCTAGGAGGGAACCCCGGGGGACCCAGTACTTC. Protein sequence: CASSPRREPRGTQYF.

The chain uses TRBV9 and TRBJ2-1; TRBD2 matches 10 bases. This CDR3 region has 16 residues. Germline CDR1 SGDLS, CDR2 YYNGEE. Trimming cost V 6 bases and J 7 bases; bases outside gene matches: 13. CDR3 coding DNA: TGTGCCAGCACCCTAGACCCCAGCGGGGGGGCTAATGAGCAGTTCTTC. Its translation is CASTLDPSGGANEQFF.

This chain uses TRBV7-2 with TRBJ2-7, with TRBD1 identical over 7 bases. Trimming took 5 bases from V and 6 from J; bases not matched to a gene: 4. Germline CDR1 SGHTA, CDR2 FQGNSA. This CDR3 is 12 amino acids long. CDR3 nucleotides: TGTGCCAGCAGCCTCAACAGGGGCGAGCAGTACTTC. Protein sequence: CASSLNRGEQYF.